This TCR beta chain derives from a study of OX40 agonist ivuxolimab in advanced cancers. Sequencing used immunoSEQ multiplex PCR; TCRdb keeps in-frame clones, though not all of them. The sample consists of tens of thousands of clones, around four fifths of them appearing once. CDR3 size: 17 residues. CDR1 ENHRY and CDR2 SYGVKD come from the germline V gene. V lost 3 bases, J lost 6 bases, and 9 bases stayed unmatched. This receptor was obtained from an adult with an advanced solid tumor such as melanoma, head and neck, liver or kidney cancer. This specimen was CD4+ or CD8+ T cells sorted from blood, taken in a trial of the OX40 agonist ivuxolimab. V gene TRBV10-3 combines with J gene TRBJ2-2; 11 bases line up with TRBD2. DNA for the CDR3: TGTGCCATCAGTGAAAGTAGCGGGGGGGCTGCGGCCGGGGAGCTGTTTTTT. This sequence encodes CAISESSGGAAAGELFF.